The TCR beta chain described here comes from a study of metastatic and nonmetastatic thyroid tumors. Study-wide context: Repertoires were compared across blood and tumor or nodule tissue from malignant and benign thyroid patients. Study results and caveats: Reports indicated that malignant thyroid tumors showed significantly higher TCR beta diversity than benign nodules did, in blood and tumor.

Each patient went into thyroid surgery without having received any treatment. The germline gives CDR1 SGHTA, CDR2 FQGNSA. With 4 bases removed from V and 5 bases from J, the gap between germline ends came to 17 bases. The CDR3 has 15 residues. The authors' processing: Across clinicopathological groups, CDR3 differences served as the basis for building a distant-metastasis classifier for papillary thyroid cancer. MiXCR reprocessed the PCR reads for TCRdb. TCRdb, rather than the study authors, made the V and J calls. Among tens of thousands of clones listed, around 33% were seen once. Notes on this clone: Its antigen is as yet unknown.

The sequence was collected from a female donor with papillary thyroid cancer or a benign thyroid nodule (not recorded which). Some clones in this sample may be carry-over from other donors' samples. The J gene is TRBJ1-2, the V gene TRBV7-2; the D gene is possibly TRBD1 (6 bases). Sequencing used tumor tissue. CDR3 coding DNA: TGTGCCAGCAGCTCCTCCGGAGGGGGGGCGTATGGCTACACCTTC. Translating gives CASSSSGGGAYGYTF.